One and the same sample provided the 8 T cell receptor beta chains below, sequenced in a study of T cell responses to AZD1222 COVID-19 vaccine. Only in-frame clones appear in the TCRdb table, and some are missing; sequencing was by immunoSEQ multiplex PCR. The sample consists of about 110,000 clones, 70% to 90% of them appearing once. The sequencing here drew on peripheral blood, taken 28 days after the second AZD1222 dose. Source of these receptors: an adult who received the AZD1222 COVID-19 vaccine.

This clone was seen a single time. The CDR3 reads CASSLAAGFTDTQYF. The CDR3 region has the DNA TGTGCCAGCAGCTTGGCTGCAGGGTTCACAGATACGCAGTATTTT. The chain combines TRBV5-6 with TRBJ2-3; TRBD1 might be the D (5 bases). In germline, CDR1 is SGHDT, CDR2 YYEEEE. This CDR3 is 15 amino acids long. V was clipped by 0 bases and J by 2 bases, with 10 bases between them.

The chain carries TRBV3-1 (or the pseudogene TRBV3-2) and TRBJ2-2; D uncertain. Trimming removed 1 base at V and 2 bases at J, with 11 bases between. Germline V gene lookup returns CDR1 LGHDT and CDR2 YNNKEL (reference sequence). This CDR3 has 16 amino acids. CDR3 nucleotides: TGTGCCAGCAGCCAAGCAGGACGCCAAAACACCGGGGAGCTGTTTTTT. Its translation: CASSQAGRQNTGELFF.

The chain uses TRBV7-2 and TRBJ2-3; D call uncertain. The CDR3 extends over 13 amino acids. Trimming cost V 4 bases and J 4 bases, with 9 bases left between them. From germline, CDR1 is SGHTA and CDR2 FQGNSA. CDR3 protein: CASSSELPDTQYF. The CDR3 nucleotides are TGTGCCAGCAGCTCCGAGCTGCCAGATACGCAGTATTTT.

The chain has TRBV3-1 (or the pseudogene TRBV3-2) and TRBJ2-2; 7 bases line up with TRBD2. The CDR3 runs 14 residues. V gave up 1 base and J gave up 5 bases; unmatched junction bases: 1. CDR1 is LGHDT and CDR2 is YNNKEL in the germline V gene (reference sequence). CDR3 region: CASSQGGGTGELFF. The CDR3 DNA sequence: TGTGCCAGCAGCCAAGGGGGGGGTACCGGGGAGCTGTTTTTT.

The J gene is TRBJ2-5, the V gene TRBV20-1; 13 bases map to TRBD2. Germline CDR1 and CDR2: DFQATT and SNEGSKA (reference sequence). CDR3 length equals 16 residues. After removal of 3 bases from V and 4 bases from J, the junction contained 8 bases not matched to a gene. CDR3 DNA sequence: TGCAGTGCTAGTCATACTAGCGGGGGGGCGGGAGAGACCCAGTACTTC. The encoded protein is CSASHTSGGAGETQYF.

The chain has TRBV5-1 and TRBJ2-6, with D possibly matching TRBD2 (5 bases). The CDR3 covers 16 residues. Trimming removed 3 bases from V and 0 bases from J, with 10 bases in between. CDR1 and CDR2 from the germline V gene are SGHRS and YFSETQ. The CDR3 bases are TGCGCCAGCAGCTCAGAGGGCTACTCTGGGGCCAACGTCCTGACTTTC. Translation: CASSSEGYSGANVLTF.

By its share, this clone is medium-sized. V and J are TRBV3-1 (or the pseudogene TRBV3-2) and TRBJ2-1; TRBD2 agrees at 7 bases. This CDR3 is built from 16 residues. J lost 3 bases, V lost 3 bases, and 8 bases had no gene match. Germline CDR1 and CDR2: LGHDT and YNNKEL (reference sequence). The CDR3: CASSHSMSSGYNEQFF. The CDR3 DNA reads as TGTGCCAGCAGCCACTCCATGTCTAGCGGCTACAATGAGCAGTTCTTC.

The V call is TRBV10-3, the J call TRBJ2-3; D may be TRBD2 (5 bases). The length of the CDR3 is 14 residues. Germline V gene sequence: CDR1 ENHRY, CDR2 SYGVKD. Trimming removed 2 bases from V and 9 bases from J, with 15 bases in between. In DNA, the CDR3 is TGTGCCATCAGTGAGGGGGAGTCATCGCAGACGCAGTATTTT. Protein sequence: CAISEGESSQTQYF.